This T cell receptor beta chain came from a study of blood T cell repertoires in COVID-19. Study background: T cells, B-cell-depleted T cells, or PBMCs provided the cDNA or gDNA that served as material.

Some clones are missing from TCRdb's copy, which holds only in-frame ones; the method was immunoSEQ multiplex PCR. The table has about 170,000 clones, around 83% seen once. The CDR3 extends over 13 amino acids. Trimming removed 2 bases from V and 7 bases from J; junction bases left unmatched: 5. This TCR was sampled from a man aged 45-65 years with active or convalescent COVID-19. The chain links TRBV5-3 to TRBJ1-2; 7 bases are shared with TRBD1. TRBV5-3 is labeled an ORF, and its function is uncertain. The sequenced material came from peripheral blood. The CDR3 DNA reads as TGTGCCAGAAGCTTAGACAGGGCGGGTGGCTACACCTTC. Its translation: CARSLDRAGGYTF.